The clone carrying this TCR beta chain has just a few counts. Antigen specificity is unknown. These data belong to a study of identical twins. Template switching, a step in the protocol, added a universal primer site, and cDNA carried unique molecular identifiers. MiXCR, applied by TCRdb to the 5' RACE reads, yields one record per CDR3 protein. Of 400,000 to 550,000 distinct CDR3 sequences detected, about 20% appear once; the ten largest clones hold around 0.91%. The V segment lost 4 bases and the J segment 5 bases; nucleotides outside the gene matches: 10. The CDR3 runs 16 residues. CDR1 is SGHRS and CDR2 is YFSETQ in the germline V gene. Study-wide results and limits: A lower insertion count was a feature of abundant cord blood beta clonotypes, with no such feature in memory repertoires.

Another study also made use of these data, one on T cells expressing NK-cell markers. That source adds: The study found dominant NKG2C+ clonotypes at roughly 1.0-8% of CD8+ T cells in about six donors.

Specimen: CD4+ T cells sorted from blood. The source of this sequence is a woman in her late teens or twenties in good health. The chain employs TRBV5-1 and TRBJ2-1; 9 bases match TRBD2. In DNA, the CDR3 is TGCGCCAGCAGCGCCGGTGGGACTAGCCTCAACAATGAGCAGTTCTTC. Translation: CASSAGGTSLNNEQFF.